These 5 T cell receptor beta chains originate from one sample sequenced in a study of blood T cell repertoires in COVID-19. Using immunoSEQ multiplex PCR, the repertoire was profiled, and TCRdb retains in-frame clones only, with some absent. Among 150,000 to 200,000 clones listed, about three quarters were seen once. Sequenced input: peripheral blood. These receptors originate from a woman between 65 and 79 years old with acute or convalescent COVID-19.

The table lists this clone with a few counts. The rearrangement uses TRBV6-5 and TRBJ2-5; D may be TRBD2 (5 bases). Trimming shortened V by 0 bases and J by 4 bases, and 9 bases separated the two germline ends. Germline CDR1 reads MNHEY; CDR2 reads SVGAGI. This CDR3 has 14 amino acids. The CDR3 loop reads CASSYSSGRETQYF. The CDR3 bases are TGTGCCAGCAGTTACTCGTCGGGGAGAGAGACCCAGTACTTC.

This clone occurred a few times. The rearrangement links TRBV21-1 to TRBJ1-5; TRBD1 is taken as the D call from the table, unchecked against the DNA. TRBV21-1 is a pseudogene segment. There are 15 residues in the CDR3. The CDR3 is CASSKAGRLHQPQHF. The CDR3, as DNA: TGTGCCAGCAGCAAAGCTGGCAGATTACATCAGCCCCAGCATTTT.

The genes are TRBV29-1 and TRBJ1-1; D is unclear. Per germline, CDR1 SQVTM and CDR2 ANQGSEA. The CDR3 runs to 13 residues. V lost 6 bases and J lost 10, with 21 bases in between. In nucleotides, the CDR3 is TGCAGCGTCCGGCTCGACTCGTTACTGTCAGCTTTCTTT. This translates into CSVRLDSLLSAFF.

The rearrangement joins TRBV5-6 to TRBJ2-7; 7 bases match TRBD1. The germline gives CDR1 SGHDT, CDR2 YYEEEE. This CDR3 has 15 amino acids. The J segment lost 0 bases and the V segment lost 5 bases, leaving 8 bases of the junction unmatched. CDR3 sequence: CASRPGQRSSYEQYF. The CDR3 DNA reads as TGTGCCAGCAGGCCGGGACAGAGGAGCTCCTACGAGCAGTACTTC.

The sample holds many counts of this clone. The chain links TRBV6-2 or TRBV6-3 to TRBJ2-3; weak D call: TRBD2 (6 bases). Germline V lookup: CDR1 MNHEY, CDR2 SVGEGT. The CDR3 spans 14 residues. Between the trimmed V and J ends, which lost 4 bases and 4 bases, there was a span of 12 bases. CDR3 bases: TGTGCCAGCAGTTGGGAGACTAGGGCAGATACGCAGTATTTT. It encodes CASSWETRADTQYF.